These 22 T cell receptor beta chains were all obtained from the same sample, sequenced in a study of T-cell reconstitution after alpha-beta-depleted transplantation in children. Library preparation (for TCRbeta) was performed with unique molecular identifiers. MiXCR, run by TCRdb on the PCR reads, gives a single entry per CDR3 protein. The sample records 700,000 to 850,000 distinct CDR3 sequences, under 20% being singletons. This material consisted of PBMCs, mostly from graft donor cells, taken 360 days after TCRalphabeta/CD19-depleted stem cell transplant. These TCRs come from a male patient younger than 18 who had a stem cell transplant for acute lymphoblastic leukemia, so the T cells may come from the graft donor.

This clonotype has only a few counts. The chain combines TRBV3-1 with TRBJ2-2, with unresolved D. CDR1 and CDR2 (germline): LGHDT, YNNKEL (reference sequence). The CDR3 sequence is 15 residues long. Trimming took 2 bases from V and 3 from J, leaving 10 bases between them. The CDR3 sequence: CASSQSSPDTGELFF. The CDR3 DNA sequence: TGTGCCAGCAGCCAATCTTCTCCGGACACCGGGGAGCTGTTTTTT.

This clonotype came up many times. The chain is built from TRBV12-3 or TRBV12-4 and TRBJ2-2; D is unclear. V was shortened by 3 bases and J by 2 bases, with 10 bases between the two germline ends. The CDR3 has 15 residues. CDR3 in DNA: TGTGCCAGCAGTTTGAGCCCGCGAAACACCGGGGAGCTGTTTTTT. Its protein product is CASSLSPRNTGELFF.

This clonotype was seen more than once but under ten times. V gene TRBV20-1 combines with J gene TRBJ2-2, with D possibly TRBD2 on 6 matching bases. There are 14 residues in the CDR3. The V gene's germline CDR1 is DFQATT and CDR2 SNEGSKA (reference sequence). The V gene lost 2 bases and the J gene lost 5 bases, with 12 bases spanning the gap. The CDR3 DNA is TGCAGTGCTAGAAATCACGGAGGGACCGGGGAGCTGTTTTTT. Protein: CSARNHGGTGELFF.

The rearrangement links TRBV10-3 to TRBJ2-7; 8 nucleotides align to TRBD2. J was trimmed by 1 base and V by 10 bases; bases with no gene match: 6. The CDR3 extends over 13 amino acids. The V gene's germline CDR1 is ENHRY and CDR2 SYGVKD. CDR3 coding DNA: TGTGCCAGTACCGGGACTAGTTCCTACGAGCAGTACTTC. It specifies CASTGTSSYEQYF.

This clonotype was counted between two and nine times. This sequence joins TRBV12-3 or TRBV12-4 and TRBJ2-1, with 9 bases that match TRBD2. The CDR3 is made up of 16 amino acids. J lost 9 bases, V lost 2 bases, and 11 bases had no gene match. CDR3 bases: TGTGCCAGCAGTTTACTCGGTCCAGCGGGAGGAGGTGAGCAGTTCTTC. As protein: CASSLLGPAGGGEQFF.

The V and J genes are TRBV9 and TRBJ2-7, with D possibly being TRBD2 (6 bases). Trimming cost V 4 bases and J 1 base, with 15 bases left between them. The CDR3 length is 15 residues. Germline V gene data show CDR1 as SGDLS and CDR2 as YYNGEE. The CDR3 is CASSPQSGSSYEQYF. DNA of the CDR3: TGTGCCAGCAGCCCCCAGAGCGGGTCTTCCTACGAGCAGTACTTC.

This clonotype was seen only a few times. The gene calls are TRBV5-1 and TRBJ2-2; 8 bases fit TRBD1. The CDR3 is 16 residues long. The germline V gene has CDR1 SGHRS and CDR2 YFSETQ. The ends lost 2 bases at V and 6 bases at J; junction bases unmatched: 9. The CDR3 DNA reads as TGCGCCAGCAGCTTTTGGACAGGGAATCGGGCCGGGGAGCTGTTTTTT. Residues: CASSFWTGNRAGELFF.

This chain connects TRBV27 to TRBJ2-1; 7 nucleotides match TRBD2. Germline lookup yields CDR1 MNHEY and CDR2 SMNVEV (reference sequence). The CDR3 consists of 15 residues. The ends lost 8 bases at V and 9 bases at J; junction bases unmatched: 16. The CDR3 nucleotides are TGTGCCAGCTCAAAAGGTGGGACTACAACCGGTGAGCAGTTCTTC. Translation gives CASSKGGTTTGEQFF.

Ten or more counts support this clonotype. The gene calls are TRBV27 and TRBJ2-1; 7 bases align to TRBD2. Trimming removed 5 bases from V and 0 bases from J; junction bases left unmatched: 10. The germline gives CDR1 MNHEY, CDR2 SMNVEV (reference sequence). The CDR3 totals 17 residues. The CDR3 DNA reads as TGTGCCAGCAGTCTCAGACTAGCTCCCAGCTCCTACAATGAGCAGTTCTTC. Protein product: CASSLRLAPSSYNEQFF.

The chain links TRBV12-3 or TRBV12-4 to TRBJ2-1; 15 bases map to TRBD2. CDR3 length: 17 residues. The V segment lost 5 bases and the J segment 15 bases; nucleotides outside the gene matches: 17. The CDR3 protein is CASSPETRTSGRAGTFF. The DNA of the CDR3 is TGTGCCAGCAGTCCGGAAACCCGGACTAGCGGGAGGGCCGGTACGTTCTTC.

This clonotype was detected a few times. In DNA, the CDR3 is TGTGCCAGCAGTTTATTTGGTGGGAGCGTGCAAGAGACCCAGTACTTC. Its protein is CASSLFGGSVQETQYF. The chain recombines TRBV28 with TRBJ2-5, with D perhaps matching TRBD2 (5 bases). This CDR3 has 16 amino acids. Germline CDR1 MDHEN, CDR2 SYDVKM. The germline V and J ends were trimmed by 1 base and 2 bases, with 14 bases remaining between them.

The chain couples TRBV5-1 to TRBJ1-1, with D perhaps TRBD1 (6 bases). The CDR3 length is 16 residues. V was shortened by 3 bases and J by 1 base, with 16 bases between the two germline ends. Germline values: CDR1 SGHRS, CDR2 YFSETQ. The CDR3 sequence: CASSSAFGTPNTEAFF. The CDR3 DNA follows: TGCGCCAGCAGCTCCGCTTTTGGGACACCGAACACTGAAGCTTTCTTT.

This rearrangement joins TRBV12-3 or TRBV12-4 to TRBJ2-1; the D gene is possibly TRBD2 (5 bases). This CDR3 is 14 amino acids long. Trimming removed 5 bases at V and 4 bases at J, with 12 bases between. This CDR3 is CASSASGIYNEQFF. CDR3 nucleotides: TGTGCCAGCAGTGCCTCGGGGATTTACAATGAGCAGTTCTTC.

This clonotype occurred a few times. The genes are TRBV9 and TRBJ1-1, with D possibly TRBD1 on 5 matching bases. The V end lost 2 bases, the J end lost 7 bases, and 9 bases lay between the germline ends. Looked up from germline, CDR1 is SGDLS and CDR2 is YYNGEE. The CDR3 runs 12 residues. This CDR3 is CASSVYDSEAFF. In nucleotides, the CDR3 is TGTGCCAGCAGCGTCTACGACAGTGAAGCTTTCTTT.

The chain combines TRBV27 with TRBJ2-7; D gene ambiguous. The germline V gene encodes CDR1 MNHEY and CDR2 SMNVEV (reference sequence). CDR3 length equals 13 residues. Trimming stripped 2 bases from V and 0 bases from J, with 5 bases between. CDR3 bases: TGTGCCAGCAGTTTAAGGTACTCCTACGAGCAGTACTTC. It codes for CASSLRYSYEQYF.

This clonotype was seen ten or more times. The chain combines TRBV12-3 or TRBV12-4 with TRBJ1-4, with 7 positions matching TRBD1. V shed 3 bases, J shed 10 bases, and the junction held 17 bases outside the gene matches. The CDR3 runs 17 residues. The CDR3 loop is CASSFPLQGLGRGKLFF. For the CDR3, the DNA is TGTGCCAGCAGTTTCCCTCTACAGGGGCTCGGACGCGGAAAACTGTTTTTT.

This clonotype showed up just a few times. The chain carries TRBV12-3 or TRBV12-4 and TRBJ1-1; D gene uncertain. There are 17 residues in the CDR3. V was clipped by 3 bases and J by 4 bases, with 21 bases between them. CDR3 coding DNA: TGTGCCAGCAGTTTTGGTATAGTAATCGGGGTGCCCACTGAAGCTTTCTTT. Protein: CASSFGIVIGVPTEAFF.

This CDR3 reads CASRTGYGTEAFF. DNA of the CDR3: TGTGCCAGCAGAACAGGTTATGGTACTGAAGCTTTCTTT. The chain employs TRBV27 and TRBJ1-1, with a tentative D call TRBD1 (5 bases). Germline V gene sequence: CDR1 MNHEY, CDR2 SMNVEV (reference sequence). The CDR3 runs to 13 residues. V lost 6 bases and J 5 bases, leaving 13 bases between the germline ends.

This clonotype was observed a few times. The chain is built from TRBV12-3 or TRBV12-4 and TRBJ2-1, with 10 bases matching TRBD2. J lost 5 bases, V lost 4 bases, and 8 bases had no gene match. The CDR3 sequence is 16 residues long. The CDR3 here is CASSSRLAGDHNEQFF. As DNA, the CDR3 is TGTGCCAGCAGTTCCCGACTAGCGGGCGACCACAATGAGCAGTTCTTC.

CDR3 residues: CASSLGPQNEQFF. In nucleotides, the CDR3 is TGTGCCAGCAGCCTCGGTCCTCAGAACGAGCAGTTCTTC. The chain combines TRBV7-9 with TRBJ2-1; D is undetermined. Germline CDR1 and CDR2: SEHNR and FQNEAQ (reference sequence). The CDR3 contains 13 residues. Trimming took off 5 bases at V and 10 bases at J, with 15 bases between the two ends.

The chain combines TRBV12-5 with TRBJ2-7; 7 nucleotides align to TRBD1. The ends lost 2 bases at V and 2 bases at J; junction bases unmatched: 3. The length of the CDR3 is 14 residues. Germline CDR1 LGHNT, CDR2 FRNRAP. CDR3 DNA: TGTGCTAGTGGTTTGCGACAGGGTCCCTACGAGCAGTACTTC. It translates to CASGLRQGPYEQYF.

The chain links TRBV20-1 to TRBJ2-7; D is undetermined. This CDR3 is built from 13 residues. Germline CDR1 reads DFQATT; CDR2 reads SNEGSKA (reference sequence). V lost 2 bases and J lost 0, with 8 bases in between. This chain's CDR3 is CSARRSISYEQYF. CDR3 bases: TGCAGTGCTAGAAGGTCCATCTCCTACGAGCAGTACTTC.